This T cell receptor beta chain emerged from a study of blood T cell repertoires in COVID-19. Study-wide background: Some COVID-19 samples were acute and others convalescent; all came from the United States, Italy and Spain. The analysed material was cDNA or gDNA that came from T cells, B-cell-depleted T cells, or PBMCs.

Original handling: Counts of nucleated cells, estimated from reference gene primer amplification, were obtained. The method was immunoSEQ multiplex PCR; TCRdb's version includes in-frame clones alone and lacks a portion of them. For V, J and clone size, that table is used; D and trimming come from the DNA. Of 110,000 or so clones in the sample, 75% to 85% are singletons; the top ten hold approximately 9%. The germline V gene has CDR1 GTSNPN and CDR2 SVGIG (reference sequence). This CDR3 contains 14 residues. After removal of 4 bases from V and 5 bases from J, the junction contained 7 bases not matched to a gene.

V and J are TRBV30 and TRBJ2-1; TRBD1 aligns across 8 bases. The sample was peripheral blood. The sequence came from a woman aged 70-85 years with acute or convalescent COVID-19. As DNA, the CDR3 is TGTGCCTGGACCCCGGGACAGGCAAACAATGAGCAGTTCTTC. Encoded protein: CAWTPGQANNEQFF.